This TCR beta chain derives from a study of blood T cell repertoires in COVID-19. V shed 3 bases and J 7 bases; nucleotides not matched to a gene: 11. The CDR3 covers 16 residues. Germline CDR1 and CDR2: ENHRY and SYGVKD. The table lists this clone with a count of one. Participants were aged about 18 to 90 years, lived in 25 or so US areas, and enrolled virtually. Repertoires were generated with immunoSEQ multiplex PCR, while TCRdb's copy carries only in-frame clones and drops some. The table includes roughly 250,000 clones, roughly 89% detected once. This chain uses TRBV10-3 with TRBJ2-1; TRBD1 aligns across 8 bases. This receptor was obtained from a woman younger than 45 with acute COVID-19. Sequencing was performed on PBMCs or T cells enriched from blood (not recorded which). CDR3 sequence reads: CAISDPPTGDFNEQFF. The CDR3, as DNA: TGTGCCATCAGTGACCCTCCGACAGGGGACTTTAATGAGCAGTTCTTC.